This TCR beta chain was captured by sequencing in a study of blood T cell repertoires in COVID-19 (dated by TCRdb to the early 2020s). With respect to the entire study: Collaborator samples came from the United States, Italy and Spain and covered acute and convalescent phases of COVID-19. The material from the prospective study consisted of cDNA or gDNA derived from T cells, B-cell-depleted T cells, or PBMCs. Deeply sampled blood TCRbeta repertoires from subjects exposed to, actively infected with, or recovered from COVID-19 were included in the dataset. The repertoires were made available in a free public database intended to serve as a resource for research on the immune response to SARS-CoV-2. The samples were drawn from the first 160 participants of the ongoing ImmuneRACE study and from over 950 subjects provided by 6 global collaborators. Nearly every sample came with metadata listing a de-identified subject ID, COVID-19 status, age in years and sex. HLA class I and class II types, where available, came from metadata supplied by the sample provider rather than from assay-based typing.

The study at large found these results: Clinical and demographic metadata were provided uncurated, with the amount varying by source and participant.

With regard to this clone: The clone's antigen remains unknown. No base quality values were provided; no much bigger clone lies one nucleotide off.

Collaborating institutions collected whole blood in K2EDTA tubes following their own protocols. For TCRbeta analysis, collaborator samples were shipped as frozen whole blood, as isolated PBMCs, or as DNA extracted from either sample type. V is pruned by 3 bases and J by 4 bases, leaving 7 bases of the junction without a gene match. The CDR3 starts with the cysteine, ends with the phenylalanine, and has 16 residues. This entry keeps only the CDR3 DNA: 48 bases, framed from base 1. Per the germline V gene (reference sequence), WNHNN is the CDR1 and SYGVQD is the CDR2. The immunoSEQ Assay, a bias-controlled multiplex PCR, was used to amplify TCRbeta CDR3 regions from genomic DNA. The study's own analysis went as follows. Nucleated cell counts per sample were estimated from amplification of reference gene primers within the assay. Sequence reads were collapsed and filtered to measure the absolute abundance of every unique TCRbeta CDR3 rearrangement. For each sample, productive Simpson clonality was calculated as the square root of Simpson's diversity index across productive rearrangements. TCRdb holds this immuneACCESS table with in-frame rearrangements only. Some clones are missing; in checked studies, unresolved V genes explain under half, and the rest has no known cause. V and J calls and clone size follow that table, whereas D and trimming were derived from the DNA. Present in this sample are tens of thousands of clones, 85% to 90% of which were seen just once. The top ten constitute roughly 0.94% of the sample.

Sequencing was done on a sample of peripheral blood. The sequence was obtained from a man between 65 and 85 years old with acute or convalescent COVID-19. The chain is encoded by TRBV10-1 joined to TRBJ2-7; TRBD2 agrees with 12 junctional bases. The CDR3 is CASSERSGTSGYEQYF. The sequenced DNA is TGCGCCAGCAGTGAACGGTCTGGGACTAGCGGGTACGAGCAGTACTTC.